The 16 T cell receptor beta chains in this list originate from one sample, sequenced in a study of T cell responses to AZD1222 COVID-19 vaccine. Generated by immunoSEQ multiplex PCR, the TCRdb table keeps only in-frame clones and is missing some. The sample has 250,000 to 300,000 clones, 90% to 95% seen once. The input for sequencing was peripheral blood, taken 28 days after the second AZD1222 dose. Source of these receptors: an adult who received the AZD1222 COVID-19 vaccine.

The V gene is TRBV3-1 (or the pseudogene TRBV3-2), the J gene TRBJ1-3; D may be TRBD1 (6 bases). Trimming removed 5 bases from V and 4 bases from J, with 9 bases in between. The germline gives CDR1 LGHDT, CDR2 YNNKEL (reference sequence). The CDR3 runs 13 residues. The CDR3 DNA sequence: TGTGCCAGCAGCAGGGGGTCCGGAAACACCATATATTTT. It codes for CASSRGSGNTIYF.

This clone was detected only once. The rearrangement uses TRBV28 and TRBJ1-2; TRBD1 matches at 9 bases. The junction had 9 bases not matched to a gene; V was cut back by 7 bases and J by 3 bases. CDR3 length equals 15 residues. Germline CDR1 and CDR2: MDHEN and SYDVKM. The CDR3 nucleotides read TGTGCCAGCAACGATCGGGACAGGGATGACTATGGCTACACCTTC. It yields the protein CASNDRDRDDYGYTF.

The chain is built from TRBV6-5 and TRBJ2-5; 9 positions match TRBD1. The germline V gene has CDR1 MNHEY and CDR2 SVGAGI. This CDR3 spans 14 amino acids. The V segment lost 5 bases and the J segment 5 bases; nucleotides outside the gene matches: 6. The CDR3 coding sequence is TGTGCCAGCAGTACTGGGACAGGGAGGGAGACCCAGTACTTC. Its translation: CASSTGTGRETQYF.

The rearrangement links TRBV2 to TRBJ2-5; D is unclear. Trimming removed 1 base from V and 12 bases from J, with 15 bases in between. The CDR3 is 13 amino acids. Germline V gene sequence: CDR1 SNHLY, CDR2 FYNNEI. The chain's CDR3 is CASSEDTVLAKYF. Here the CDR3 DNA reads TGTGCCAGCAGTGAAGATACGGTTCTGGCGAAGTACTTC. Complete variable domain (other parts from reference TRBV2 and TRBJ2-5): EPEVTQTPSHQVTQMGQEVILRCVPISNHLYFYWYRQILGQKVEFLVSFYNNEISEKSEIFDDQFSVERPDGSNFTLKIRSTKLEDSAMYFCASSEDTVLAKYFGPGTRLLVL.

The rearrangement links TRBV7-9 to TRBJ2-1; no reliable D call. The length of the CDR3 is 12 residues. Germline CDR1 SEHNR, CDR2 FQNEAQ (reference sequence). V lost 0 bases to trimming and J lost 8 bases, with 5 bases between them. This CDR3 is CASSLAQDEQFF. CDR3 nucleotide sequence: TGTGCCAGCAGCTTAGCTCAGGATGAGCAGTTCTTC.

A word on this clone: A junction boundary mismatches the germline segment, possibly from a read error. The rearrangement joins TRBV2 to TRBJ1-1, with D maybe TRBD1 (5 bases). Germline CDR1 SNHLY, CDR2 FYNNEI. This CDR3 region has 12 residues. As DNA, the CDR3 is TGTGCCAGCAGATGGCAGGGCACTCAAGCTTTCTTT. Amino acid sequence: CASRWQGTQAFF.

J is TRBJ2-7 and V is TRBV28; TRBD2 agrees at 12 bases. Trimming cost V 5 bases and J 3 bases; bases outside gene matches: 5. The germline V gene has CDR1 MDHEN and CDR2 SYDVKM. The CDR3 consists of 15 residues. The chain's CDR3 is CASSPPGLAGYEQYF. The CDR3 DNA follows: TGTGCCAGCAGTCCCCCGGGACTAGCGGGCTACGAGCAGTACTTC.

This chain connects TRBV6-5 to TRBJ1-5, with 7 bases identical to TRBD1. V gave up 6 bases and J gave up 0 bases; unmatched junction bases: 2. Germline CDR1 reads MNHEY; CDR2 reads SVGAGI. There are 14 residues in the CDR3. CDR3 sequence (DNA): TGTGCCAGCAGCAGGGGGTATAGCAATCAGCCCCAGCATTTT. Translating gives CASSRGYSNQPQHF.

The rearrangement links TRBV5-5 to TRBJ2-1; TRBD2 agrees at 8 bases. CDR1 and CDR2 (germline): SGHKS, YYEKEE (reference sequence). Unmatched junction bases numbered 10, after V lost 2 bases and J lost 0 bases. This CDR3 comprises 18 residues. This CDR3 reads CASSFKLAGQSSYNEQFF. CDR3 nucleotides: TGTGCCAGCAGCTTTAAGCTAGCGGGCCAAAGCTCCTACAATGAGCAGTTCTTC.

This clone has only one observation. The chain combines TRBV19 with TRBJ2-5; possibly TRBD1 or TRBD2 for D (6 bases each). From germline, CDR1 is LNHDA and CDR2 SQIVND (reference sequence). This CDR3 is 14 amino acids long. V shed 5 bases and J shed 5 bases, with 15 bases lying between them. The CDR3: CASSGGARGETQYF. DNA for the CDR3: TGTGCCAGTAGTGGGGGCGCGCGGGGTGAGACCCAGTACTTC.

This chain joins TRBV3-1 (or the pseudogene TRBV3-2) and TRBJ2-7; D perhaps matches TRBD1 (6 bases). This CDR3 has 15 amino acids. The V end lost 2 bases, the J end lost 7 bases, and 18 bases lay between the germline ends. The germline V gene encodes CDR1 LGHDT and CDR2 YNNKEL (reference sequence). CDR3 amino acids: CASSQTILGAWEQYF. CDR3 nucleotide sequence: TGTGCCAGCAGCCAAACCATTCTGGGGGCATGGGAGCAGTACTTC.

Only one count was recorded for this clone. The gene calls are TRBV25-1 and TRBJ1-1; possible D gene TRBD1, 6 bases. Germline loops: CDR1 MGHDK, CDR2 SYGVNS. The CDR3 sequence is 14 residues long. Trimming shortened V by 8 bases and J by 4 bases, and 17 bases separated the two germline ends. DNA for the CDR3: TGTGCCAGCGGGGGGGGACAATGGAGCACTGAAGCTTTCTTT. Translated, it gives CASGGGQWSTEAFF.

This sequence joins TRBV18 and TRBJ2-1; 13 bases fit TRBD2. V was clipped by 4 bases and J by 7 bases; unmatched bases: 7. The length of the CDR3 is 16 residues. Germline V gives CDR1 KGHSH, CDR2 LQKENI. CDR3 sequence: CASSRAGLAGPNEQFF. Written as DNA, the CDR3 is TGTGCCAGCTCACGTGCGGGACTAGCGGGACCTAATGAGCAGTTCTTC.

This chain uses TRBV7-9 with TRBJ2-5, with TRBD2 matching over 9 bases. Per germline, CDR1 SEHNR and CDR2 FQNEAQ (reference sequence). V lost 4 bases and J lost 2; bases outside the gene matches: 5. The CDR3 is 15 residues long. CDR3 DNA sequence: TGTGCCAGCAGCTCCCAGGCGGGGGGGCAAGAGACCCAGTACTTC. Translating it yields CASSSQAGGQETQYF.

The chain recombines TRBV18 with TRBJ2-1; D may be TRBD1 or TRBD2 (5 bases each). The germline V gene encodes CDR1 KGHSH and CDR2 LQKENI. The V gene lost 5 bases and the J gene lost 8 bases, with 16 bases spanning the gap. This CDR3 region has 14 residues. CDR3 loop: CASSDYGAKHEQFF. The CDR3, as DNA: TGTGCCAGCTCAGATTACGGGGCCAAACATGAGCAGTTCTTC.

This clone was detected once. The rearrangement uses TRBV9 and TRBJ2-1, with 14 positions matching TRBD2. Germline CDR1 reads SGDLS; CDR2 reads YYNGEE. The ends lost 4 bases at V and 6 bases at J; junction bases unmatched: 3. CDR3 length: 15 residues. The CDR3 DNA sequence: TGTGCCAGCAGCCCCGGGACTAGCGGGAGCAATGAGCAGTTCTTC. Translation gives CASSPGTSGSNEQFF.